The T cell receptor (beta chain) under discussion was sequenced for a study of T cell responses to AZD1222 COVID-19 vaccine. Overall study findings and caveats: Spike-specific TCR breadth and depth rose after two AZD1222 doses. Spike-wide vaccine-associated CD4 TCRs dominated at 160-218 and 743-854.

This clone showed up just a few times. As yet, its antigen is unknown. Produced via immunoSEQ multiplex PCR; TCRdb's table is partial and in-frame only. The repertoire holds about 200,000 clones, with roughly nine tenths as singletons. The germline gives CDR1 SGHNT, CDR2 YYREEE (reference sequence). Trimming at V came to 4 bases and at J to 0 bases, leaving 10 bases not matched to a gene. The CDR3 has 16 amino acids. This chain links TRBV5-4 with TRBJ2-7; 7 bases fit TRBD1. The specimen was peripheral blood, collected 28 days after the second dose of the MenACWY control vaccine. The source of this sequence is an adult who received the MenACWY meningococcal vaccine as a control. Here the CDR3 reads CASSPGPGGASYEQYF. For the CDR3, the DNA is TGTGCCAGCAGCCCCGGGCCAGGGGGTGCCTCCTACGAGCAGTACTTC.